This paragraph covers one T cell receptor (beta chain) sequence. Its antigen is not known. The sample is drawn from a study of CD8 T cells in ankylosing spondylitis. Notes on the study in general: Clones linked to disease were reported to show significant enrichment in matched ankylosing spondylitis synovial fluid. Some of these motif variants have turned up before, in reports on reactive arthritis synovial fluid and blood.

Each CDR3 protein gets one entry after TCRdb re-called the 5' RACE reads with MiXCR. The table has approximately 110,000 distinct CDR3 sequences, around 24% seen once. V lost 5 bases and J lost 3, with 15 bases in between. The CDR3 is 15 residues long. Germline CDR1 is KGHDR and CDR2 is SFDVKD. V gene TRBV24-1 combines with J gene TRBJ2-5; D might be TRBD2 (7 bases). This receptor was taken from a male donor with ankylosing spondylitis. Input material: synovial fluid, either unsorted or a sorted T cell fraction (not recorded which). CDR3 DNA sequence: TGTGCCACCAGTGCCCGGGGGGCAGTAGAAGAGACCCAGTACTTC. Its protein is CATSARGAVEETQYF.